The 7 T cell receptor beta chains reported below all come from one sample, sequenced in a study of shared clonotypes between healthy human individuals. The protocol was immunoSEQ multiplex PCR, while the TCRdb copy is restricted to in-frame clones and leaves out a portion. The sample has 1,100,000 or so clones; around three quarters are singletons. Sequencing used memory CD4+ T cells from PBMCs. Subset here: CD45RA-negative fraction. The receptors shown here come from a man younger than 35 in good health. Some clones in this sample may be carry-over from other donors' samples.

V and J are TRBV4-1 and TRBJ2-5; 7 nucleotides align to TRBD1. The J call is uncertain, as TRBJ2-7 better fits the DNA end. Per the germline V gene, CDR1 is MGHRA and CDR2 is YSYEKL. The CDR3 runs to 13 residues. CDR3 DNA: TGCGCCAGCAGCCAAGAAGACAGGGTCGAGCAGTACTTC. Translated: CASSQEDRVEQYF.

Of note for this clone: Other DNA sequences within the sample encode an identical CDR3. This chain links TRBV2 with TRBJ2-7; D possibly corresponds to TRBD1 (5 bases). Germline assignment: CDR1 SNHLY and CDR2 FYNNEI. The CDR3 sequence is 12 residues long. Trimming removed 1 base from V and 4 bases from J, with 5 bases in between. The CDR3 reads CASSEEGYEQYF. The CDR3 DNA follows: TGTGCCAGCAGTGAAGAGGGGTACGAGCAGTACTTC.

The chain carries TRBV5-1 and TRBJ2-7; 8 bases are shared with TRBD1. The CDR3 has 13 amino acids. With 4 bases clipped from V and 7 bases from J, the junction kept 7 bases outside the gene matches. Germline values: CDR1 SGHRS, CDR2 YFSETQ. CDR3 nucleotide sequence: TGCGCCAGCAGCCAACCAGGGGGCTGGGAGCAGTACTTC. This gives the protein CASSQPGGWEQYF.

In its sample, this clone was seen once. This rearrangement joins TRBV18 to TRBJ2-1; a weak D match, TRBD2 (6 bases). Germline CDR1 and CDR2: KGHSH and LQKENI. The germline V and J ends were trimmed by 8 bases and 8 bases, with 16 bases remaining between them. The length of the CDR3 is 13 residues. DNA for the CDR3: TGTGCCAGCGCAGAAAGACTAGTCGATGAGCAGTTCTTC. Amino acid sequence: CASAERLVDEQFF.

J is TRBJ2-3 and V is TRBV5-6, with D maybe TRBD2 (6 bases). Germline values: CDR1 SGHDT, CDR2 YYEEEE. The CDR3 totals 17 residues. Trimming shortened V by 3 bases and J by 0 bases, and 17 bases separated the two germline ends. The CDR3 loop is CASSSEYGGSSTDTQYF. CDR3 nucleotide sequence: TGTGCCAGCAGCTCCGAGTACGGGGGTTCTAGCACAGATACGCAGTATTTT.

The chain employs TRBV5-1 and TRBJ2-3, with 13 bases aligning to TRBD2. CDR1 is SGHRS, CDR2 YFSETQ, per germline. CDR3 length: 17 residues. Trimming cost V 3 bases and J 0 bases; bases outside gene matches: 4. CDR3 in amino acids: CASSSGTSGASTDTQYF. The CDR3 coding sequence is TGCGCCAGCAGCTCCGGGACTAGCGGGGCTAGCACAGATACGCAGTATTTT.

The chain combines TRBV4-1 with TRBJ2-1; TRBD2 matches at 7 bases. The germline CDR1 and CDR2 sequences are MGHRA and YSYEKL. V gave up 0 bases and J gave up 0 bases; unmatched junction bases: 8. CDR3 length: 18 amino acids. The CDR3 spells CASSQEKDGRSSYNEQFF. Here the CDR3 DNA reads TGCGCCAGCAGCCAAGAAAAGGACGGGAGGAGCTCCTACAATGAGCAGTTCTTC.